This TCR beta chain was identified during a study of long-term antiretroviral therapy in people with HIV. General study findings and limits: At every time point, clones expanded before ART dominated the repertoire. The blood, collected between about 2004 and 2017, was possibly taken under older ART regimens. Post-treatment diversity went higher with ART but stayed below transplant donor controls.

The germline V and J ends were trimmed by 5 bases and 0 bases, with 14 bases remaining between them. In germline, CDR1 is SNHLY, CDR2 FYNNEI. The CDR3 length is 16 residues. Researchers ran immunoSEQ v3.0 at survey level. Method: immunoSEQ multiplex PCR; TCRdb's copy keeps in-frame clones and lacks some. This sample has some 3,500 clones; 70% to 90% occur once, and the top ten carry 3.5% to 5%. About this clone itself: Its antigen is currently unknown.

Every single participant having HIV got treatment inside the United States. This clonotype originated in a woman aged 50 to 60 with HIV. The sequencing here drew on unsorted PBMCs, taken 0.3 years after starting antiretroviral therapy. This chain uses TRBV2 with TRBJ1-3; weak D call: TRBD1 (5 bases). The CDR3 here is CASSTRTRPSGNTIYF. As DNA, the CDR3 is TGTGCCAGCAGTACTAGGACACGTCCCTCTGGAAACACCATATATTTT.